Listed below are T cell receptor beta chains from one sample, sequenced in a study of cytomegalovirus exposure and HLA in healthy donors. The protocol was immunoSEQ multiplex PCR, while the TCRdb copy is restricted to in-frame clones and leaves out a portion. This table holds more than 95,000 clones, approximately 87% found once. Sequencing was performed on PBMCs. The receptor source for this set is a man aged 18 to 30 in good health and CMV-seropositive. Both conserved end residues are part of each CDR3. A D gene is named only where the DNA matches it firmly.

j_call,v_call,d_call,cdr3_aa
TRBJ1-4,TRBV6-5,TRBD1,CATRQGAEKLFF
TRBJ2-3,TRBV2,-,CASSEETWTTEF
TRBJ1-1,TRBV28,-,CASSLYGVGFRENTEAFF
TRBJ2-1,TRBV20-1,-,CSAPRGAEQFF
TRBJ2-3,TRBV7-4,-,CASTPRGRGTRTDTQYF
TRBJ1-2,TRBV28,-,CASRTGFYGYTF
TRBJ1-1,TRBV5-1,-,CASSSFIGVNTEAFF
TRBJ1-5,TRBV15,-,CATSPQGGSNQPQHF
TRBJ2-6,TRBV28,-,CASSFMGREASGANVLTF
TRBJ2-1,TRBV7-9,-,CASSPLEQFF
TRBJ2-7,TRBV12-5,-,CASASAGYPGQYF
TRBJ2-3,TRBV7-3,-,CASSLTGGQSDTQYF
TRBJ2-2,TRBV19,TRBD2,CASSGGTSPPGELFF
TRBJ1-2,TRBV19,-,CASSPTRDYGYTF
TRBJ1-3,TRBV30,-,CAWSALTGNTIYF
TRBJ1-2,TRBV5-1,TRBD1,CASSPGDRDYGYTF
TRBJ1-2,TRBV5-5,-,CASSLPGTPLNYGYTF
TRBJ2-7,TRBV12-5,-,CASVKGDRSYEQYF
TRBJ1-1,TRBV6-1,TRBD1,CASSDIGTAPEAFF
TRBJ2-3,TRBV5-1,TRBD1,CASSGSGQGADTQYF
TRBJ1-1,TRBV6-6,TRBD1,CASSPQGTGLNTEAFF
TRBJ2-7,TRBV6-5,-,CASSPRAYEQYF
TRBJ2-3,TRBV5-6,-,CASSLGYLDTQYF
TRBJ1-2,TRBV10-3,-,CAISDGGLYYGYTF
TRBJ2-3,TRBV9,TRBD2,CASSVASGERDTQYF
TRBJ1-2,TRBV5-6,-,CASSTQSTGRVYGYTF
TRBJ1-6,TRBV6-1,-,CASSEWGGLEGPLHF
TRBJ2-5,TRBV5-6,-,CASSLFGQRTDQGTQYF
TRBJ1-2,TRBV5-4,-,CASSPETTPYGYTF
TRBJ1-1,TRBV7-3,-,CASSSGMNTEAFF
TRBJ1-1,TRBV9,TRBD1,CASSVEGGRGVMNTEAFF
TRBJ2-5,TRBV5-1,TRBD1,CASTGGIRETQYF
TRBJ2-7,TRBV5-4,-,CASSVSGVPYEQYF
TRBJ2-7,TRBV6-6,TRBD1,CASSLNPDREYEQHF
TRBJ2-5,TRBV19,TRBD1,CASSSAGTGLETQYF
TRBJ2-7,TRBV28,-,CASSERGQTFSYEQYF
TRBJ2-5,TRBV19,TRBD2,CASSISVAGAQETQYF
TRBJ1-2,TRBV7-9,TRBD1,CASRQTGANYGYTF
TRBJ2-5,TRBV5-1,TRBD2,CASSPGLVGTQYF
TRBJ1-2,TRBV10-1,-,CASSDRVGGYTF
TRBJ2-7,TRBV18,-,CASHAGPDEQYF
TRBJ1-5,TRBV2,-,CASSPWGETRSNQPQHF
TRBJ2-7,TRBV29-1,-,CSVEAPQGPYEQYF
TRBJ1-1,TRBV14,TRBD1,CASSLGQVNTEAFF
TRBJ2-1,TRBV4-2,TRBD2,CASSQAGGYNEQFF